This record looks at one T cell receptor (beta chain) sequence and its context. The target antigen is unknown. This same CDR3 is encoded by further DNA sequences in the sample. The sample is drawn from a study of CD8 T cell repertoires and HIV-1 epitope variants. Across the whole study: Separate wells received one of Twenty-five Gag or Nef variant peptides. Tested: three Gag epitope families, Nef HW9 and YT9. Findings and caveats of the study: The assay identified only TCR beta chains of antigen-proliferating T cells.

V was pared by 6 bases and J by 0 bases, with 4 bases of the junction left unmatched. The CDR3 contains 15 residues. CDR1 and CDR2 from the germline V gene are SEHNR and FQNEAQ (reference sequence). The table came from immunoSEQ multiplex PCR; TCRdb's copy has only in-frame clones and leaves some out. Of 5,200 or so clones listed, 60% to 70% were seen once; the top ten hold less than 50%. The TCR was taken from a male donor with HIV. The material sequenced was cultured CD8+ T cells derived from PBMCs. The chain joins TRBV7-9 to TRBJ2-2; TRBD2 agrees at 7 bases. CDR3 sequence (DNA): TGTGCCAGCAGACCCGGACTAGCGAACACCGGGGAGCTGTTTTTT. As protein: CASRPGLANTGELFF.